The entry below describes one T cell receptor (beta chain). The target antigen is unknown. A read error may explain this, as a much larger clone is one base away. The data are from a study of blood T cells in healthy people across ages. Overall study findings and caveats: Naive CD4+ cells and diversity were both higher in long-lived donors than in aged donors. Total diversity from one million sequenced T cells was likely underestimated.

Alongside a J-beta primer mix, a sample-barcoded 5' primer served in a second PCR lasting roughly 6 to 11 cycles. MiXCR, applied by TCRdb to the 5' RACE reads, yields one record per CDR3 protein. This repertoire shows more than 900,000 distinct CDR3 sequences, around 29% found once; its top ten account for 10% to 13%. Germline loops: CDR1 SNHLY, CDR2 FYNNEI. This CDR3 contains 13 residues. This sample was shared with a second study, whose subject was T cells of mothers and their children.

Material: blood. The TCR sequence derives from a woman aged 40 to 50 in good health. The chain recombines TRBV2 with TRBJ2-4; 8 bases match TRBD1. The CDR3 nucleotides are TGTGCCAACAGTGGACAGGGAGGAAACATTCAGTACTTC. It codes for CANSGQGGNIQYF. The complete variable domain, with remaining parts taken from reference TRBV2 and TRBJ2-4, reads EPEVTQTPSHQVTQMGQEVILRCVPISNHLYFYWYRQILGQKVEFLVSFYNNEISEKSEIFDDQFSVERPDGSNFTLKIRSTKLEDSAMYFCANSGQGGNIQYFGAGTRLSVL.